This TCR beta chain comes out of a study of sequential checkpoint blockade in melanoma. Overall study context: Randomization was 1:1 between first-line nivolumab→ipilimumab and ipilimumab→nivolumab. After nivolumab or ipilimumab alone, some 22 patients had week-13 rebiopsies. TCRbeta immunosequencing was performed on DNA from 91 pretreatment melanoma tumor samples. Notes on the study in general: Pretreatment TIL clonality tracked with response in the nivolumab-first arm.

Of note for this clone: Its antigen is unidentified.

Some clones are missing from TCRdb's copy, which holds only in-frame ones; the method was immunoSEQ multiplex PCR. Found here are some 22,000 clones, about 27% of them singletons; the top ten hold more than 6.5%. Sample treatment: randomized to nivolumab then ipilimumab (arm A) or the reverse (arm B). This TCR was sampled from a human donor with melanoma. The source material was tumor tissue (inferred from file names), sampled from a patient given nivolumab and ipilimumab in sequence.

The CDR3 sequence: CSVGTASNQPQHF. The CDR3 bases are TGCAGCGTGGGGACAGCTAGCAATCAGCCCCAGCATTTT. This rearrangement joins TRBV29-1 to TRBJ1-5; 7 nucleotides agree with TRBD1. The CDR3 extends over 13 amino acids. Losses at the gene ends were 6 bases for V and 0 bases for J; bases not matched to a gene: 2. Per germline, CDR1 SQVTM and CDR2 ANQGSEA.